This TCR beta chain was recorded in a study of monozygotic twins with inflammatory bowel disease. Each CDR3 protein gets one entry in TCRdb, which reprocessed the 5' RACE reads and gives no DNA. The listing records around 210,000 distinct CDR3 sequences. The CDR3 extends over 15 amino acids. Germline values: CDR1 SGHKS, CDR2 YYEKEE (reference sequence). Sequencing was carried out using blood. This rearrangement joins TRBV5-5 to TRBJ1-2. The TCR sequence derives from a human donor with ulcerative colitis or Crohn's disease, or a healthy co-twin of an affected twin (not recorded which). The CDR3 loop is CASSARTNGGLHYTF.